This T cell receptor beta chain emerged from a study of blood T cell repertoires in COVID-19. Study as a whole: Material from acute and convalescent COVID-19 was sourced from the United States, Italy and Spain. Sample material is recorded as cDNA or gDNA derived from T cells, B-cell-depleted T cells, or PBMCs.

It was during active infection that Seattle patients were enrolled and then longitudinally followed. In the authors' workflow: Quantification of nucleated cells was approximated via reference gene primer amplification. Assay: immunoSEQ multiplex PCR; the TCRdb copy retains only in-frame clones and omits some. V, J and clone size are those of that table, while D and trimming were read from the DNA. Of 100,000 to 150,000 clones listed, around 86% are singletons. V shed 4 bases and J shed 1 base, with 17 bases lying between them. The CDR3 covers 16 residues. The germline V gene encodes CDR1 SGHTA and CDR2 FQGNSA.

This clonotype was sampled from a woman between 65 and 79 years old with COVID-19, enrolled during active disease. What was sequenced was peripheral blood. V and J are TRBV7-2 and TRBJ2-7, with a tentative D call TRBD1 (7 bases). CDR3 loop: CASSSSSQGGSYEQYF. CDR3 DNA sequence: TGTGCCAGCAGCTCCAGCTCCCAGGGGGGTTCCTACGAGCAGTACTTC. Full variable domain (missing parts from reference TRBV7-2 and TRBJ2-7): GAGVSQSPSNKVTEKGKDVELRCDPISGHTALYWYRQSLGQGLEFLIYFQGNSAPDKSGLPSDRFSAERTGGSVSTLTIQRTQQEDSAVYLCASSSSSQGGSYEQYFGPGTRLTVT.